This T cell receptor (beta chain) was profiled in a study of CD8+ T cells in alopecia areata. CD4+ and CD8+ T cells were sorted from PBMCs stained for CD3, CD4 and CD8. There are a few counts of this clone. TCR sequencing used cDNA made by reverse transcription of extracted RNA. Repertoires were generated with immunoSEQ multiplex PCR, while TCRdb's copy carries only in-frame clones and drops some. The table lists about 180,000 clones, 59% of them singletons, with about 15% in the top ten. J lost 8 bases, V lost 4 bases, and 5 bases had no gene match. Germline V CDR1 and CDR2: ENHRY, SYGVKD. The CDR3 has 13 residues.

Sequencing was performed on CD4+ T cells sorted from blood, taken at week 0. This clonotype originated in a human donor with alopecia areata. The chain is built from TRBV10-3 and TRBJ2-1; TRBD2 matches 7 bases. The CDR3 reads CAISASGGYEQFF. CDR3 coding DNA: TGTGCCATCAGTGCATCCGGGGGGTATGAGCAGTTCTTC.